This T cell receptor (beta chain) is from a study of identical twins. Per germline, CDR1 LNHNV and CDR2 YYDKDF (reference sequence). V gave up 1 base and J gave up 0 bases, with 8 bases separating them. The length of the CDR3 is 15 residues. Template switching supplied a universal primer site; unique molecular identifiers were carried on the cDNA. TCRdb redid the calling of the 5' RACE reads with MiXCR, one entry per CDR3 protein. In the table there are some 590,000 distinct CDR3 sequences, 9% to 10% of which are singletons. The sample also formed part of further work on yellow fever vaccine responses in identical twins.

The source is a woman aged 18 to 35 in good health. The sample taken for sequencing was PBMCs. The J gene is TRBJ2-3, the V gene TRBV15; D may be TRBD2 (6 bases). The CDR3 DNA follows: TGTGCCACCAGCAGAGGCGGGGCGAGCACAGATACGCAGTATTTT. Translated: CATSRGGASTDTQYF.